The present T cell receptor beta chain was sequenced within a study of blood T cell repertoires in COVID-19. On the study more broadly: Samples taken during acute and convalescent COVID-19 were collected in the United States, Italy and Spain. From T cells, B-cell-depleted T cells, or PBMCs came the material, which was cDNA or gDNA.

This CDR3 spans 15 amino acids. Per the germline V gene, CDR1 is SNHLY and CDR2 is FYNNEI. V trimming: 6 bases; J trimming: 1 base; junction bases outside the gene matches: 7. Patients at the Seattle site were enrolled during active infection and followed longitudinally. In its sample, this clone was seen once. Study processing details: Reference gene primer amplification yielded estimated nucleated cell counts. Measured with immunoSEQ multiplex PCR; TCRdb has only the in-frame clones, and not every one. The D gene and trimming were derived from the DNA, and the V and J assignments and clone size from that table. In the table there are about 210,000 clones, 75% to 85% of which are singletons.

The sample comprised peripheral blood. The receptor was derived from a woman between 70 and 85 years old with COVID-19, enrolled during active disease. The chain couples TRBV2 to TRBJ1-1; 8 nucleotides align to TRBD1. The CDR3 DNA follows: TGTGCCAGCAGAGACAGGACAGGGAAGAACACTGAAGCTTTCTTT. This sequence encodes CASRDRTGKNTEAFF. Complete variable domain (other parts from reference TRBV2 and TRBJ1-1): EPEVTQTPSHQVTQMGQEVILRCVPISNHLYFYWYRQILGQKVEFLVSFYNNEISEKSEIFDDQFSVERPDGSNFTLKIRSTKLEDSAMYFCASRDRTGKNTEAFFGQGTRLTVV.